The clone carrying this T cell receptor beta chain appeared a single time. There are 16 residues in the CDR3. V gave up 3 bases and J gave up 0 bases; unmatched junction bases: 5. The germline V gene has CDR1 SGDLS and CDR2 YYNGEE. This sample is part of a study of blood T cell repertoires in COVID-19. Study overall: Acute and convalescent COVID-19 specimens originated in the United States, Italy and Spain.

In the source study's methods: For nucleated cells, counts were estimated from reference gene primer amplification. Assay used: immunoSEQ multiplex PCR; TCRdb lists only in-frame clones, some missing. V and J calls and clone size come straight from that table; D and trimming were deduced from the DNA. The sample consists of more than 150,000 clones, approximately 90% of them appearing once. This receptor was identified in a man in his late teens or twenties with acute or convalescent COVID-19. The chain combines TRBV9 with TRBJ1-5, with 8 bases aligning to TRBD1. The sequencing sample was made of peripheral blood. In nucleotides, the CDR3 is TGTGCCAGCAGCGCCGGGACAGGAGATAGCAATCAGCCCCAGCATTTT. Translation: CASSAGTGDSNQPQHF. Full variable domain (missing parts from reference TRBV9 and TRBJ1-5): DSGVTQTPKHLITATGQRVTLRCSPRSGDLSVYWYQQSLDQGLQFLIQYYNGEERAKGNILERFSAQQFPDLHSELNLSSLELGDSALYFCASSAGTGDSNQPQHFGDGTRLSIL.